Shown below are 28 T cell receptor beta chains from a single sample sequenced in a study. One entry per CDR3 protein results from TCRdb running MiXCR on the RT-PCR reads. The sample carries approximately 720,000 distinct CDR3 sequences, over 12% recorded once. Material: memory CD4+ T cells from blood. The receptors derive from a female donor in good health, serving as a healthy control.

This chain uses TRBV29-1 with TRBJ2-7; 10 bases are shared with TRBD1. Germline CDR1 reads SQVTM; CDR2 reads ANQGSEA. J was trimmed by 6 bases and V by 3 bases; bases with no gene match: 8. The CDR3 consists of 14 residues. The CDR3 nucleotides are TGCAGCGTTGAGAGGGACAGGGGTTTGGGCGAGCAGTACTTC. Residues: CSVERDRGLGEQYF.

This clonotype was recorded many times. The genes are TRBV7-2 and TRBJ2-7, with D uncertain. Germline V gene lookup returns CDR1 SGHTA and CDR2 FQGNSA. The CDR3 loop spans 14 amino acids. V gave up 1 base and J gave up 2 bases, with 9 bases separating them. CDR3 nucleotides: TGTGCCAGCAGCTTAGTGCACGGAACCTACGAGCAGTACTTC. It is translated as CASSLVHGTYEQYF.

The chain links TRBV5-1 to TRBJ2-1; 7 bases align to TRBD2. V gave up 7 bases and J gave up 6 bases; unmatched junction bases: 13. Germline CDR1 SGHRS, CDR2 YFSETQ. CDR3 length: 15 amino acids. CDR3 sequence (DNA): TGCGCCAGCGGGGGGAGGGACCCGGGATTCAATGAGCAGTTCTTC. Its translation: CASGGRDPGFNEQFF.

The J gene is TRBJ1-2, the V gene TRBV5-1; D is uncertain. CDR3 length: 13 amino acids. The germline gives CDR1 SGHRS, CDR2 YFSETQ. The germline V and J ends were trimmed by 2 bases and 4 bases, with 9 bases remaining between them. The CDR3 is CASSFARSYGYTF. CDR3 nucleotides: TGCGCCAGCAGCTTTGCCCGGAGCTATGGCTACACCTTC.

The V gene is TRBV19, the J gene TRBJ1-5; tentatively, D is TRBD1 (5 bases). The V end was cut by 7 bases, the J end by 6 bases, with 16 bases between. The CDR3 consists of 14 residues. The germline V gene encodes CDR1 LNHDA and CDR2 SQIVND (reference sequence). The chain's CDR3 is CASKSGATGQPQHF. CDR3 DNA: TGTGCCAGTAAATCCGGGGCCACGGGTCAGCCCCAGCATTTT.

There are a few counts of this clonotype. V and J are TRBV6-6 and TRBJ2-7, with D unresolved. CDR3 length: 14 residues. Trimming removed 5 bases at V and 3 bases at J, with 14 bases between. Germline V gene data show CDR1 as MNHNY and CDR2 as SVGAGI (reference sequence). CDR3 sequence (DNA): TGTGCCAGCAGTCCCAATTGGCAGGTCTACGAGCAGTACTTC. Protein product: CASSPNWQVYEQYF.

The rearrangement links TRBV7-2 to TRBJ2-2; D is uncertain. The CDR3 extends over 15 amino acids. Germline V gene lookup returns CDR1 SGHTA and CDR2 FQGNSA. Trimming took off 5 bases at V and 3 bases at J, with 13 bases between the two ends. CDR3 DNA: TGTGCCAGCAGCCCGCGGCAGGTACACACCGGGGAGCTGTTTTTT. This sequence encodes CASSPRQVHTGELFF.

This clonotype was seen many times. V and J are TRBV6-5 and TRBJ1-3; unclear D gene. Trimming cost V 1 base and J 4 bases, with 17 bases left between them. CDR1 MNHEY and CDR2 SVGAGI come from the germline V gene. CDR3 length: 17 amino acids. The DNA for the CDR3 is TGTGCCAGCAGTTACTTAGGAGTGACATTGGTCGGAAACACCATATATTTT. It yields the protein CASSYLGVTLVGNTIYF.

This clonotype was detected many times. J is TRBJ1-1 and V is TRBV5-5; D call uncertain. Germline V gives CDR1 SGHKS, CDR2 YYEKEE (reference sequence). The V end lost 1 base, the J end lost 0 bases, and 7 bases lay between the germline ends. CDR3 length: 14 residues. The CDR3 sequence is CASSLMALNTEAFF. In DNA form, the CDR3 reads TGTGCCAGCAGCTTGATGGCCTTGAACACTGAAGCTTTCTTT. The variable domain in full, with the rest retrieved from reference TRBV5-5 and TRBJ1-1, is DAGVTQSPTHLIKTRGQQVTLRCSPISGHKSVSWYQQVLGQGPQFIFQYYEKEERGRGNFPDRFSARQFPNYSSELNVNALLLGDSALYLCASSLMALNTEAFFGQGTRLTVV.

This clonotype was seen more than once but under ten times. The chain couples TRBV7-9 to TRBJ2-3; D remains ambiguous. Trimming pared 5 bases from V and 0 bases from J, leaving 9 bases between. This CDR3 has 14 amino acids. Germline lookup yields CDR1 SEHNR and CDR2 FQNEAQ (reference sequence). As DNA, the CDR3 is TGTGCCAGCAGCAGGATCACTAGCACAGATACGCAGTATTTT. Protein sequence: CASSRITSTDTQYF.

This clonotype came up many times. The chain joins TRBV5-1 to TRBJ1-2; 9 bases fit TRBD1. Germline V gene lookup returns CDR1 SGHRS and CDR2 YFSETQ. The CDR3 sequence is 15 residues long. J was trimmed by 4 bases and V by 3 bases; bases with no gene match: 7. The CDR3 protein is CASSSTGGEGYGYTF. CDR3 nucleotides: TGCGCCAGCAGCTCTACAGGGGGCGAGGGCTATGGCTACACCTTC.

The CDR3: CASSLPGPSTQYF. The CDR3 DNA follows: TGTGCCAGCAGCCTCCCGGGACCGAGTACCCAGTACTTC. The chain links TRBV12-3 or TRBV12-4 to TRBJ2-7, with D possibly called TRBD1 or TRBD2 (5 bases each). CDR3 size: 13 residues. V was clipped by 6 bases and J by 10 bases, with 19 bases between them.

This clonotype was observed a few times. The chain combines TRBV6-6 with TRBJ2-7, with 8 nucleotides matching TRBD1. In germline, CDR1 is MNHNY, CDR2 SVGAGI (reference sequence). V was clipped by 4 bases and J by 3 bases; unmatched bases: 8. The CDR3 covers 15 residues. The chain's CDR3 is CASSSGQGLDYEQYF. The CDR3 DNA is TGTGCCAGCAGTTCAGGACAGGGCCTGGACTACGAGCAGTACTTC.

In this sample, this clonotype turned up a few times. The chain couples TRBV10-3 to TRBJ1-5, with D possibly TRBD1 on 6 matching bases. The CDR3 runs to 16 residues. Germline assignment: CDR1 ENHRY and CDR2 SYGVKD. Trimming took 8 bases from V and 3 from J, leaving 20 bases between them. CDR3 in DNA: TGTGCCATCTCCCATGGGGTGGACAGAGACAATCAGCCCCAGCATTTT. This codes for CAISHGVDRDNQPQHF.

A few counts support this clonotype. The CDR3 spells CATSDSLATVEQFF. The CDR3 DNA reads TGTGCCACCAGTGACTCCCTAGCGACCGTTGAGCAGTTCTTC. The V call is TRBV24-1, the J call TRBJ2-1, with a weak D call TRBD2 (6 bases). Trimming removed 4 bases at V and 9 bases at J, with 15 bases between. The CDR3 contains 14 residues. Germline CDR1 KGHDR, CDR2 SFDVKD.

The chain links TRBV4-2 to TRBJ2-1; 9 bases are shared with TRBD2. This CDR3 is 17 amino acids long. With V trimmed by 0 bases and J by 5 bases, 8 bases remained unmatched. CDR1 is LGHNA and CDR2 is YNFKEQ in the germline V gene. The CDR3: CASSQDRGRAVDNEQFF. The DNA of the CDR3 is TGTGCCAGCAGCCAAGACCGCGGGAGGGCCGTCGACAATGAGCAGTTCTTC.

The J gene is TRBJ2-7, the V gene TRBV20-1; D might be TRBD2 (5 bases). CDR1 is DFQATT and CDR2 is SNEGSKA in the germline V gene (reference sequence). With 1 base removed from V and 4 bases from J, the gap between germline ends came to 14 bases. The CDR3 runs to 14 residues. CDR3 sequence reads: CSARVGELGYEQYF. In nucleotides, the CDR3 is TGCAGTGCTAGAGTTGGGGAGTTGGGATACGAGCAGTACTTC.

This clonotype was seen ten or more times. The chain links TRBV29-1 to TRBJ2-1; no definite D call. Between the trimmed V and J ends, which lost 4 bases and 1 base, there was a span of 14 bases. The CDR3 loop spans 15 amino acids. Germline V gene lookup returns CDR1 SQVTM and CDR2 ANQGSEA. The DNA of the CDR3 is TGCAGCGTTGGACTCCCCTATGGGTCCTACAATGAGCAGTTCTTC. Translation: CSVGLPYGSYNEQFF.

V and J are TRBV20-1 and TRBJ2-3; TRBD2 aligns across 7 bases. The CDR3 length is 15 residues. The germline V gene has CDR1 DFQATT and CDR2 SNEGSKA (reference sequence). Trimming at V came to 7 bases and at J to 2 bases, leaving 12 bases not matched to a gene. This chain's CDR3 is CSVGQGGGLTDTQYF. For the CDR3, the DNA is TGCAGTGTTGGTCAAGGCGGGGGACTCACAGATACGCAGTATTTT.

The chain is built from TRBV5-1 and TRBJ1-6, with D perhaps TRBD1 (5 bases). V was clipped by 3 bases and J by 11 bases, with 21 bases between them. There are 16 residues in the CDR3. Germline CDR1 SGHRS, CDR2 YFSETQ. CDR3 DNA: TGCGCCAGCAGCTCCCAGGCTGGGGCAGGGCCTGCACCCCTCCACTTT. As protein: CASSSQAGAGPAPLHF. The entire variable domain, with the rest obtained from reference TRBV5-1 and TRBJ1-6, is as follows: KAGVTQTPRYLIKTRGQQVTLSCSPISGHRSVSWYQQTPGQGLQFLFEYFSETQRNKGNFPGRFSGRQFSNSRSEMNVSTLELGDSALYLCASSSQAGAGPAPLHFGNGTRLTVT.

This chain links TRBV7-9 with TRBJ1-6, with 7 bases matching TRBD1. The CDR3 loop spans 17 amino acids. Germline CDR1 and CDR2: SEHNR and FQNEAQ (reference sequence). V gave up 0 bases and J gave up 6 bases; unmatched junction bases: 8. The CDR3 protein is CASSLATAGGLNSPLHF. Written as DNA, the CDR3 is TGTGCCAGCAGCTTAGCTACGGCAGGGGGGCTTAATTCACCCCTCCACTTT. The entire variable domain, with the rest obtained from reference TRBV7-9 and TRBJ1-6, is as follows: DTGVSQNPRHKITKRGQNVTFRCDPISEHNRLYWYRQTLGQGPEFLTYFQNEAQLEKSRLLSDRFSAERPKGSFSTLEIQRTEQGDSAMYLCASSLATAGGLNSPLHFGNGTRLTVT.

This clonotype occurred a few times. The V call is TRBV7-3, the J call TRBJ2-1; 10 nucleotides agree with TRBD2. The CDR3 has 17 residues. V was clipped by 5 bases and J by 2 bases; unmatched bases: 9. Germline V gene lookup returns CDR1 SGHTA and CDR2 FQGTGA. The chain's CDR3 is CASSLLPGTSAYNEQFF. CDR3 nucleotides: TGTGCCAGCAGCCTCCTTCCGGGGACTAGCGCCTACAATGAGCAGTTCTTC. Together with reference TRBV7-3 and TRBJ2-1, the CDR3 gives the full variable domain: GAGVSQTPSNKVTEKGKYVELRCDPISGHTALYWYRQSLGQGPEFLIYFQGTGAADDSGLPNDRFFAVRPEGSVSTLKIQRTERGDSAVYLCASSLLPGTSAYNEQFFGPGTRLTVL.

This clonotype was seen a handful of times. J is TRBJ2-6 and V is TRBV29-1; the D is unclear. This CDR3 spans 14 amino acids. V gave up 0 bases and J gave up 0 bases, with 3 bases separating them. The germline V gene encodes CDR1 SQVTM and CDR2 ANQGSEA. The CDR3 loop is CSVEDASGANVLTF. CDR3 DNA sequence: TGCAGCGTTGAAGACGCCTCTGGGGCCAACGTCCTGACTTTC.

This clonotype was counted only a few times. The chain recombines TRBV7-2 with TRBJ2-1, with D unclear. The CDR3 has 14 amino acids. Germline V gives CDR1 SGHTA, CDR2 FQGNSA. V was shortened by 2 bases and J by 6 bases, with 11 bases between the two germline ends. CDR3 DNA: TGTGCCAGCAGCTTATTCAAGTCCCGCAATGAGCAGTTCTTC. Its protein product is CASSLFKSRNEQFF.

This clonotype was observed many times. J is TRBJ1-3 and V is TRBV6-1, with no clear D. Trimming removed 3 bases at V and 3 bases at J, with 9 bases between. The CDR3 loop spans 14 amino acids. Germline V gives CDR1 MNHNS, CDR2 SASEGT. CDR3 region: CASSEAGGGNTIYF. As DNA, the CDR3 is TGTGCCAGCAGTGAGGCGGGTGGTGGAAACACCATATATTTT.

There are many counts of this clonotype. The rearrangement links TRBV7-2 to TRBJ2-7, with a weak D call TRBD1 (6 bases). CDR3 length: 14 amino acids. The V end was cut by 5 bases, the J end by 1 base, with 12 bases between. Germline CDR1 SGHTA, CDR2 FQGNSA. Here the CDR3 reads CASSLQGWSYEQYF. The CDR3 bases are TGTGCCAGCAGCCTACAGGGATGGTCCTACGAGCAGTACTTC.

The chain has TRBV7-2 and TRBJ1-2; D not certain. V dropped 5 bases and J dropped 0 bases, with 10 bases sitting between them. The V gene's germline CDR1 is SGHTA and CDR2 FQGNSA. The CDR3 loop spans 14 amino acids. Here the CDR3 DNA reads TGTGCCAGCAGCCCCCAGTCAACTAACTATGGCTACACCTTC. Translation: CASSPQSTNYGYTF. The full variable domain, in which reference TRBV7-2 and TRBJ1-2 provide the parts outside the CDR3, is GAGVSQSPSNKVTEKGKDVELRCDPISGHTALYWYRQSLGQGLEFLIYFQGNSAPDKSGLPSDRFSAERTGGSVSTLTIQRTQQEDSAVYLCASSPQSTNYGYTFGSGTRLTVV.

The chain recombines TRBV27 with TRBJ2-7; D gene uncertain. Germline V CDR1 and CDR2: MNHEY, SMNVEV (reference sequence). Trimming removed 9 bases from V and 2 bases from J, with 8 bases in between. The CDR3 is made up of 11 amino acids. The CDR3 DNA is TGTGCCAGTGGCCGGCCCTACGAGCAGTACTTC. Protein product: CASGRPYEQYF.